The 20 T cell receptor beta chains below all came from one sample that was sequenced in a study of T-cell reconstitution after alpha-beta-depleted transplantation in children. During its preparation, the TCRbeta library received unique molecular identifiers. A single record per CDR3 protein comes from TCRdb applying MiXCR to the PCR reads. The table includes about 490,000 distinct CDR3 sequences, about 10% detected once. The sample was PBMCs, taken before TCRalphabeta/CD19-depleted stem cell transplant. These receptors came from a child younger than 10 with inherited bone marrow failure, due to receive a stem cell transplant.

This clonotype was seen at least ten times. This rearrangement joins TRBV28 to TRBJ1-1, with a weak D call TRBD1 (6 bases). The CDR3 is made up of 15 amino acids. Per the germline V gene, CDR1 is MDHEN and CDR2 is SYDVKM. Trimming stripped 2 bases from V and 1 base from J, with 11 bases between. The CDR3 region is CASSLLDRPNTEAFF. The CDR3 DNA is TGTGCCAGCAGTTTACTTGACAGGCCGAACACTGAAGCTTTCTTT.

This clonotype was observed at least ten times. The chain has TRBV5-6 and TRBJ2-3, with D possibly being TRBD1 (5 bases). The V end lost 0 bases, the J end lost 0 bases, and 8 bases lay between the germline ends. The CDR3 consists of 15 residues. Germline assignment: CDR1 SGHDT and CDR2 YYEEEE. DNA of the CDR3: TGTGCCAGCAGCTTGGACAGGAAAAGCACAGATACGCAGTATTTT. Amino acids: CASSLDRKSTDTQYF.

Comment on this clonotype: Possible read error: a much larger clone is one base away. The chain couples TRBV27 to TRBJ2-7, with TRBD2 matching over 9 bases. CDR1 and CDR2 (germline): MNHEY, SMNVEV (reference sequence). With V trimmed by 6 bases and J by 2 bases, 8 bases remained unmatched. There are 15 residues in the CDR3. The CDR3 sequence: CASSVRLAVAYEQYF. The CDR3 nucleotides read TGTGCCAGCAGCGTCCGACTAGCGGTAGCCTACGAGCAGTACTTC.

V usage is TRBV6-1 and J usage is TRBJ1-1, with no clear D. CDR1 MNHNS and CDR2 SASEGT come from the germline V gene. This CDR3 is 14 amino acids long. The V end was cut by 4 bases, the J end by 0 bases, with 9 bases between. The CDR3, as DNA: TGTGCCAGCAGTGCCAGCTACATGAACACTGAAGCTTTCTTT. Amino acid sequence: CASSASYMNTEAFF.

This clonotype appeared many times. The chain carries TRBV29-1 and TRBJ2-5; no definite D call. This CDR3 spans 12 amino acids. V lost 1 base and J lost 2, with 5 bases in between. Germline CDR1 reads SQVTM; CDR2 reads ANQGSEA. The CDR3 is CSVEGQQETQYF. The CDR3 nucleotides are TGCAGCGTTGAAGGGCAACAAGAGACCCAGTACTTC.

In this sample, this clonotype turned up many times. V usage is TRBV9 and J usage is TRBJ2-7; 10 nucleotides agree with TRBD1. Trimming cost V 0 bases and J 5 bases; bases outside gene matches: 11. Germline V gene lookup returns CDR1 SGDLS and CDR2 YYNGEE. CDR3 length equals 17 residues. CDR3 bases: TGTGCCAGCAGCGTAGGCGGGGCCGGGACAGGGGTCCACGAGCAGTACTTC. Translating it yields CASSVGGAGTGVHEQYF.

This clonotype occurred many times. CDR3 residues: CSAERGKHSPLHF. Here the CDR3 DNA reads TGCAGTGCCGAGAGAGGGAAACACTCACCCCTCCACTTT. V gene TRBV20-1 combines with J gene TRBJ1-6; D not certain. Trimming took 6 bases from V and 10 from J, leaving 16 bases between them. The CDR3 spans 13 residues. The germline gives CDR1 DFQATT, CDR2 SNEGSKA (reference sequence).

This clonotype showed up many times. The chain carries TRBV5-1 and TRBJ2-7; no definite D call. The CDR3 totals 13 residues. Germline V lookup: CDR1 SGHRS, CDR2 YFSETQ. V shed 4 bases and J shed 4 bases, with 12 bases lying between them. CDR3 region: CASSPQIQYEQYF. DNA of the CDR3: TGCGCCAGCAGCCCACAGATCCAGTACGAGCAGTACTTC.

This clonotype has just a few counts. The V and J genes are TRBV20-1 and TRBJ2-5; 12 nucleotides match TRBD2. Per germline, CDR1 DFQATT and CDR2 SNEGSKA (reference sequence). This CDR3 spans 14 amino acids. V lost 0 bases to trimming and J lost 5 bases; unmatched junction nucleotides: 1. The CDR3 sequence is CSARDGTSGETQYF. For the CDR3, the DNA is TGCAGTGCTAGAGATGGGACTAGCGGGGAGACCCAGTACTTC.

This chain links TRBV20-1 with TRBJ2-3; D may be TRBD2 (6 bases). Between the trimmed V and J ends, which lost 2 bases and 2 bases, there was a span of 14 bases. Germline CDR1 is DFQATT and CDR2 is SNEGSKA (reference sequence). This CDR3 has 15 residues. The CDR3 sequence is CSARPLGGYTDTQYF. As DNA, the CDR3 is TGCAGTGCTAGACCCCTTGGGGGGTACACAGATACGCAGTATTTT.

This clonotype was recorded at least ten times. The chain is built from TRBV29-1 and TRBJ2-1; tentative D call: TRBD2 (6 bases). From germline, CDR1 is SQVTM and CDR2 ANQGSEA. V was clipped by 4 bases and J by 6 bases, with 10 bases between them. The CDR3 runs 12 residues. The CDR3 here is CSVAEGRNEQFF. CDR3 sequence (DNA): TGCAGCGTTGCGGAGGGGCGCAATGAGCAGTTCTTC.

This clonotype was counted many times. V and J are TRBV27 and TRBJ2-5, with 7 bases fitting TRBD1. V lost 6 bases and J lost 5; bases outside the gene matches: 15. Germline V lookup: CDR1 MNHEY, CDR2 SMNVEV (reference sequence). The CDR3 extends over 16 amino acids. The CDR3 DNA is TGTGCCAGCAGGGGGGCGACAGGGAAGTTCGGGGAGACCCAGTACTTC. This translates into CASRGATGKFGETQYF.

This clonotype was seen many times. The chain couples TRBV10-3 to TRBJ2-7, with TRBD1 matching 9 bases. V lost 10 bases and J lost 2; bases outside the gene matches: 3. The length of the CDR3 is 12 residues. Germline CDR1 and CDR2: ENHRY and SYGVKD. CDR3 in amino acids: CATGTGTYEQYF. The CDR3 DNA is TGTGCCACCGGGACAGGGACCTACGAGCAGTACTTC.

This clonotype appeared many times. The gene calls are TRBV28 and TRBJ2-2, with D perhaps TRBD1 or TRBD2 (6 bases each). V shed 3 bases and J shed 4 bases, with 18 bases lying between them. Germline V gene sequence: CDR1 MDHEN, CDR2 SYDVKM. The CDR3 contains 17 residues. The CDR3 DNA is TGTGCCAGCAGTTTCCATAGTGGGGGGCGAGGCACCGGGGAGCTGTTTTTT. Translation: CASSFHSGGRGTGELFF.

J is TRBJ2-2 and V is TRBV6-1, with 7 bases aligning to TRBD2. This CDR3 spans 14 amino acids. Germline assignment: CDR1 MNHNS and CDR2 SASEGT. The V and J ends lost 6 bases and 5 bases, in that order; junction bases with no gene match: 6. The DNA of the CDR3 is TGTGCCAGCAGCTGGGAGGGGAGTACCGGGGAGCTGTTTTTT. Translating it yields CASSWEGSTGELFF.

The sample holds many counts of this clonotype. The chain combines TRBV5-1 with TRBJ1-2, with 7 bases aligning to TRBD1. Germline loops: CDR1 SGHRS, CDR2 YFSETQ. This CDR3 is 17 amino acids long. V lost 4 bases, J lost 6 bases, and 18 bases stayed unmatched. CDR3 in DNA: TGCGCCAGCAGCCCGGAGCCGTCGGGGACAGACCTTCATGGCTACACCTTC. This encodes CASSPEPSGTDLHGYTF.

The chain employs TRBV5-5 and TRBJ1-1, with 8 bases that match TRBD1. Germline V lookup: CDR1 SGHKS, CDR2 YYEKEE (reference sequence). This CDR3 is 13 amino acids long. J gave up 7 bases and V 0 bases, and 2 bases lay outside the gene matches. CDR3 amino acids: CASSLVGQVEAFF. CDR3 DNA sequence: TGTGCCAGCAGCTTGGTGGGACAGGTTGAAGCTTTCTTT. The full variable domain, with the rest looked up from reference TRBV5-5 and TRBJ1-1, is DAGVTQSPTHLIKTRGQQVTLRCSPISGHKSVSWYQQVLGQGPQFIFQYYEKEERGRGNFPDRFSARQFPNYSSELNVNALLLGDSALYLCASSLVGQVEAFFGQGTRLTVV.

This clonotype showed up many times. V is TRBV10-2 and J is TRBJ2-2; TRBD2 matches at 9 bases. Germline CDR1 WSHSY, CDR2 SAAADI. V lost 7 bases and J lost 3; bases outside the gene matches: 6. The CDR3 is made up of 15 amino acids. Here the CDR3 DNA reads TGCGCCAGCACCCGGACTAGCGCTTACACCGGGGAGCTGTTTTTT. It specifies CASTRTSAYTGELFF.

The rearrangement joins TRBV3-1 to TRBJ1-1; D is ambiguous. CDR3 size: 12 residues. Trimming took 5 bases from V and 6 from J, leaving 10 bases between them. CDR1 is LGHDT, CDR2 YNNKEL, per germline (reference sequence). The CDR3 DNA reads TGTGCCAGCAGCACAGTCACCGCTGAAGCTTTCTTT. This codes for CASSTVTAEAFF.

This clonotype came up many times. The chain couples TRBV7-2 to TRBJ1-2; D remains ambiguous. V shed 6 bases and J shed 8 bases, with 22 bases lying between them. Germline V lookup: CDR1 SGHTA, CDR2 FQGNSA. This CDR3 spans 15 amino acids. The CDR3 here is CASSPLSKGISGYTF. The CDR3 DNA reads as TGTGCCAGCAGTCCACTGAGCAAGGGAATATCGGGCTACACCTTC. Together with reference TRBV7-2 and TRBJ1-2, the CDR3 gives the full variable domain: GAGVSQSPSNKVTEKGKDVELRCDPISGHTALYWYRQSLGQGLEFLIYFQGNSAPDKSGLPSDRFSAERTGGSVSTLTIQRTQQEDSAVYLCASSPLSKGISGYTFGSGTRLTVV.